This TCR beta chain was identified in a study of response to subunit inactivated influenza vaccine. The ends were cut back, 5 bases at V and 0 bases at J, with 11 bases in the middle. The CDR3 has 14 residues. Germline CDR1 DFQATT, CDR2 SNEGSKA (reference sequence). TCRdb re-called the RT-PCR reads through MiXCR, storing one row per CDR3 protein. The sample lists 150,000 to 200,000 distinct CDR3 sequences, approximately 8.7% seen once, with about a tenth in the top ten. This TCR derives from a man aged 50 to 59 who received an inactivated influenza vaccine. This specimen was non-naive T cells sorted from PBMCs, taken on the day of vaccination. The chain couples TRBV20-1 to TRBJ2-4; D is unresolved. CDR3: CSALKEIAKNIQYF. The DNA of the CDR3 is TGCAGTGCTCTAAAAGAGATAGCCAAAAACATTCAGTACTTC.